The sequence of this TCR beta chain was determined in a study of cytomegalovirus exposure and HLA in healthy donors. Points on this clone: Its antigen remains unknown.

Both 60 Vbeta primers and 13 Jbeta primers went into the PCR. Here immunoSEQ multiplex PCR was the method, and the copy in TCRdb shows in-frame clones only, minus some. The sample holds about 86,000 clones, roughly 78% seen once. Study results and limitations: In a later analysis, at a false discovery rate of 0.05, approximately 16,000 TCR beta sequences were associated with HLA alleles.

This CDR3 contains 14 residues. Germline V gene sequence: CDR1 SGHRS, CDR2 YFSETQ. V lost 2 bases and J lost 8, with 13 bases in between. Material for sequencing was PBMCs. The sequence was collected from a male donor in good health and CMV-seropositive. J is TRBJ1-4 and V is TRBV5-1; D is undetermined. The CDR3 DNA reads TGCGCCAGCAGCTTAAATACTAAGGAAGAAAAACTGTTTTTT. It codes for CASSLNTKEEKLFF.